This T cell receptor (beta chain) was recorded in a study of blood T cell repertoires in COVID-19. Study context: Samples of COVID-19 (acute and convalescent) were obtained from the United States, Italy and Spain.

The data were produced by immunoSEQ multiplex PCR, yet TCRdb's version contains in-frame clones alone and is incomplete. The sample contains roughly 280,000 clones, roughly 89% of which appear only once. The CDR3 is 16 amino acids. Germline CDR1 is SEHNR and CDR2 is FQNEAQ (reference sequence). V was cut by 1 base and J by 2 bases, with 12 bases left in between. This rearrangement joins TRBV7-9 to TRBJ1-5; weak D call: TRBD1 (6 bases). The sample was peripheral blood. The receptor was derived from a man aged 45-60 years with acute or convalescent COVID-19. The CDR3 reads CASSLGAAGGNQPQHF. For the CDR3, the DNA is TGTGCCAGCAGCTTAGGGGCGGCAGGGGGCAATCAGCCCCAGCATTTT.